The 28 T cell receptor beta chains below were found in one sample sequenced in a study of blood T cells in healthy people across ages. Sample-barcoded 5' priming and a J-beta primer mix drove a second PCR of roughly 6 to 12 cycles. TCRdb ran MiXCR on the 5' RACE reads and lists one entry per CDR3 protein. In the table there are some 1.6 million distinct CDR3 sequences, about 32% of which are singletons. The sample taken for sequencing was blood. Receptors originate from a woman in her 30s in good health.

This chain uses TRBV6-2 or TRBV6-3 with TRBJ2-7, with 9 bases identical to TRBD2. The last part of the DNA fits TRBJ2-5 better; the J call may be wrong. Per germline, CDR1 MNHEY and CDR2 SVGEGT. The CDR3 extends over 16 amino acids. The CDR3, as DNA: TGTGCCAGCAGTTACACTGTAGCGGGAGATCGTGGGACCCAGTACTTC. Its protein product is CASSYTVAGDRGTQYF.

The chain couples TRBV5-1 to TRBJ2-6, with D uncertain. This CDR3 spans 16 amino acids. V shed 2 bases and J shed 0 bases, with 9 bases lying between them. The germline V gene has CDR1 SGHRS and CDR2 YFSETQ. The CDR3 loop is CASSFDLPSGANVLTF. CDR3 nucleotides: TGCGCCAGCAGCTTCGACCTTCCCTCTGGGGCCAACGTCCTGACTTTC. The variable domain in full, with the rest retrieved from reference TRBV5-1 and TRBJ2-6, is KAGVTQTPRYLIKTRGQQVTLSCSPISGHRSVSWYQQTPGQGLQFLFEYFSETQRNKGNFPGRFSGRQFSNSRSEMNVSTLELGDSALYLCASSFDLPSGANVLTFGAGSRLTVL.

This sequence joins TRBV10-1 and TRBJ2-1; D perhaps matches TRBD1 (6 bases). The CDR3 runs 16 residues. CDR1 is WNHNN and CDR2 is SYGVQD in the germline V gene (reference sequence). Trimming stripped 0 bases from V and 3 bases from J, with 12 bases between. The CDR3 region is CASSESWRTDYNEQFF. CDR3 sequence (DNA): TGCGCCAGCAGTGAGTCATGGAGGACAGACTACAATGAGCAGTTCTTC.

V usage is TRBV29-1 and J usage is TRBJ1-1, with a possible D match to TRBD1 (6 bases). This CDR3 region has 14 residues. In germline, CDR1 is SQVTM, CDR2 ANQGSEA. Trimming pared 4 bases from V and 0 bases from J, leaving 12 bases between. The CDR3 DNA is TGCAGCGTTGTGTTTGGGGGGCTGAACACTGAAGCTTTCTTT. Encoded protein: CSVVFGGLNTEAFF.

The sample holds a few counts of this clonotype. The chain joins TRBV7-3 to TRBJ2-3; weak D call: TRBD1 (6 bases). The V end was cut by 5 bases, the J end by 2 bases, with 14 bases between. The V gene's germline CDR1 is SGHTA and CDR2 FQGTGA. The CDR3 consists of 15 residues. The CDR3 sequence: CASSHLGGVTDTQYF. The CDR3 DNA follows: TGTGCCAGCAGCCACCTTGGGGGCGTCACAGATACGCAGTATTTT.

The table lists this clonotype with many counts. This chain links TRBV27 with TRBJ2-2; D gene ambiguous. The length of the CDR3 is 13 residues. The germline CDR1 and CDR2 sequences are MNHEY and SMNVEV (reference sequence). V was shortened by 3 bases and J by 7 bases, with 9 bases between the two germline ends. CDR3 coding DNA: TGTGCCAGCAGTTTCCCCAAAAGCGGGGAGCTGTTTTTT. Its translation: CASSFPKSGELFF.

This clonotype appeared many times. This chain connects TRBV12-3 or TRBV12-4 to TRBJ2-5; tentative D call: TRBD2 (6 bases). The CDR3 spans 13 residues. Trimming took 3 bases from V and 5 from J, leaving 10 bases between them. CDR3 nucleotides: TGTGCCAGCAGTTTGGAGGGTTCGGAGACCCAGTACTTC. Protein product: CASSLEGSETQYF.

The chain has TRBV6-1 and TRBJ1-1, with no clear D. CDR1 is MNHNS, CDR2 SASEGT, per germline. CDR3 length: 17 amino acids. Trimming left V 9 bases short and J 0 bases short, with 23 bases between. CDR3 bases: TGTGCCAGTCACCTTACCGTATCGGCCAGCCTGAACACTGAAGCTTTCTTT. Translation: CASHLTVSASLNTEAFF.

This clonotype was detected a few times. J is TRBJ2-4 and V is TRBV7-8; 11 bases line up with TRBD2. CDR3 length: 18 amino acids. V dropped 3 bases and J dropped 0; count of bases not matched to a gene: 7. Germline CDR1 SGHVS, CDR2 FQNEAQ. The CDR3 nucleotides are TGTGCCAGCAGCTTGGGACTAGCGGAAACTCTAGCCAAAAACATTCAGTACTTC. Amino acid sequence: CASSLGLAETLAKNIQYF. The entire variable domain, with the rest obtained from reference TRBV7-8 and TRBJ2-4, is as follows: GAGVSQSPRYKVAKRGQDVALRCDPISGHVSLFWYQQALGQGPEFLTYFQNEAQLDKSGLPSDRFFAERPEGSVSTLKIQRTQQEDSAVYLCASSLGLAETLAKNIQYFGAGTRLSVL.

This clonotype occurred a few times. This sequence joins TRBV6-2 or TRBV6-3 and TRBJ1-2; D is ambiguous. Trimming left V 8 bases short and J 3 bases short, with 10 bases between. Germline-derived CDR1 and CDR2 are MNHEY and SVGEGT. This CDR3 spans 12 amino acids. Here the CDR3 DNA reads TGTGCCAGCCGCCCAGGTGACTATGGCTACACCTTC. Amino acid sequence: CASRPGDYGYTF.

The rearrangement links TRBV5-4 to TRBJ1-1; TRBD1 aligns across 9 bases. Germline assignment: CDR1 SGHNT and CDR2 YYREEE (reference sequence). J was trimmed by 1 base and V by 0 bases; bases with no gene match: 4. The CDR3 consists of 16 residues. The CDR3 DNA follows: TGTGCCAGCAGCTTGGCGGGGACAGGGAAGAACACTGAAGCTTTCTTT. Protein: CASSLAGTGKNTEAFF.

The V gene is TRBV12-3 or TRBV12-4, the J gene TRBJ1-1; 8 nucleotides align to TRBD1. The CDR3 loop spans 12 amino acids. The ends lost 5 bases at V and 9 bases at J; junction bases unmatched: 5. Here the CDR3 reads CASSGTGLKAFF. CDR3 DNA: TGTGCCAGCAGTGGGACAGGATTAAAAGCTTTCTTT.

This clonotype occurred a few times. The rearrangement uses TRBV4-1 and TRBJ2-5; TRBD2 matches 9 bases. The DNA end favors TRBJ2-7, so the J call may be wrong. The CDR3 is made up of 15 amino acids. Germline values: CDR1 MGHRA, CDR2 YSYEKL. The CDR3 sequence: CASSQDPRGGFEQYF. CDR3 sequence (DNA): TGCGCCAGCAGCCAAGATCCGCGGGGGGGCTTCGAGCAGTACTTC.

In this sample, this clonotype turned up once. CDR3 protein: CASSSGTSGSSNEQFF. CDR3 nucleotide sequence: TGTGCCAGCAGCTCCGGGACTAGCGGGAGCTCTAATGAGCAGTTCTTC. V usage is TRBV7-2 and J usage is TRBJ2-1; TRBD2 matches at 14 bases. After removal of 4 bases from V and 7 bases from J, the junction contained 6 bases not matched to a gene. The length of the CDR3 is 16 residues. Germline V gene sequence: CDR1 SGHTA, CDR2 FQGNSA. Supplemented by reference TRBV7-2 and TRBJ2-1, the full variable domain reads GAGVSQSPSNKVTEKGKDVELRCDPISGHTALYWYRQSLGQGLEFLIYFQGNSAPDKSGLPSDRFSAERTGGSVSTLTIQRTQQEDSAVYLCASSSGTSGSSNEQFFGPGTRLTVL.

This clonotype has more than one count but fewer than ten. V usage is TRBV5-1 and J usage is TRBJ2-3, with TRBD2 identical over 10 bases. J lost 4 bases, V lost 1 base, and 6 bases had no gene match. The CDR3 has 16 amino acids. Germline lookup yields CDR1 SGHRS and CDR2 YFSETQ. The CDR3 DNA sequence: TGCGCCAGCAGCTTGTTGGTAGCGGGAGGCGCAGATACGCAGTATTTT. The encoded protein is CASSLLVAGGADTQYF.

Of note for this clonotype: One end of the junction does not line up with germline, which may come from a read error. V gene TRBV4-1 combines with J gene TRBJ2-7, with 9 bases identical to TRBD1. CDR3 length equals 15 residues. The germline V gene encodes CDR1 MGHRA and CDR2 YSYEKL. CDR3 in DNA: TGCGCCAACAGCCAGGCCGGGACAGGGAGCTACGAGCAGTACTTC. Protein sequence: CANSQAGTGSYEQYF.

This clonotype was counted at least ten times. This CDR3 is CSARPRGGGQITDTQYF. In nucleotides, the CDR3 is TGCAGTGCTAGACCCCGTGGAGGGGGCCAAATTACAGATACGCAGTATTTT. The chain joins TRBV20-1 to TRBJ2-3; the D gene is possibly TRBD1 (7 bases). The V and J ends lost 2 bases and 3 bases respectively, with 21 bases between them. Looked up from germline, CDR1 is DFQATT and CDR2 is SNEGSKA (reference sequence). The CDR3 is made up of 17 amino acids.

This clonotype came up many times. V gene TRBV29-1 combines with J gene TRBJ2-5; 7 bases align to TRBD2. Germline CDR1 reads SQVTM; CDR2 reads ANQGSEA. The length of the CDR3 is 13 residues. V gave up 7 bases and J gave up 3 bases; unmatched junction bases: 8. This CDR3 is CSGGGGLEETQYF. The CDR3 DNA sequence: TGCAGCGGCGGGGGAGGACTAGAAGAGACCCAGTACTTC.

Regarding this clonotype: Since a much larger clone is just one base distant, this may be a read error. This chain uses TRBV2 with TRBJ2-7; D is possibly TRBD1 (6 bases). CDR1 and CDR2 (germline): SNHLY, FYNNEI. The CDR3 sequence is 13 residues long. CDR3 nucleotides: TGTGCCAGCAGTGAAAGCCCAGGGGTCGAGCGGTACTTC. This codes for CASSESPGVERYF.

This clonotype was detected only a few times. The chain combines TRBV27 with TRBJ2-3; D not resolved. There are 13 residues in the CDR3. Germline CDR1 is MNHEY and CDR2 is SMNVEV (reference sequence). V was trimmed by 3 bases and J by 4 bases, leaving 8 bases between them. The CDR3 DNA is TGTGCCAGCAGTTTCAAATTTGCAGATACGCAGTATTTT. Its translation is CASSFKFADTQYF.

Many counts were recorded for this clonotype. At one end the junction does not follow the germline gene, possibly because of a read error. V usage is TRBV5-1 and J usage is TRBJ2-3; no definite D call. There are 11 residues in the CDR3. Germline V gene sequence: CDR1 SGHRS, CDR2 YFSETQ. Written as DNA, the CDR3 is TGTGCCAGCAGTTCGGAAGATACGCAGTATTTT. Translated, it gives CASSSEDTQYF.

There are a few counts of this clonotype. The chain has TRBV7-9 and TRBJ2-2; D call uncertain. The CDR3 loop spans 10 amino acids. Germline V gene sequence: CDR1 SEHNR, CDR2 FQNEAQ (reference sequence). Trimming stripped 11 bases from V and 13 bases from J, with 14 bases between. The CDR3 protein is CAEVTDGLFF. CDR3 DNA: TGTGCCGAGGTCACGGATGGGCTGTTTTTT.

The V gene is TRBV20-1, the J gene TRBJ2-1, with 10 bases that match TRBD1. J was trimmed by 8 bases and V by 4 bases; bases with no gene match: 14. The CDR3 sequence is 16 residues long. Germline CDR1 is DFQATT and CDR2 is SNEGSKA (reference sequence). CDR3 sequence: CSANDRGRAGADEQFF. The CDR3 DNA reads TGCAGTGCTAATGACAGGGGGCGGGCGGGAGCCGATGAGCAGTTCTTC.

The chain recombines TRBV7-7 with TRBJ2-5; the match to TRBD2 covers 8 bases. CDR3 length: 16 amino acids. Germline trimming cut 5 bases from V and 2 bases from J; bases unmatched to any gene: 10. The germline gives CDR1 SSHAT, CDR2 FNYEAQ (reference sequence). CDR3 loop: CASSLGVGLDQETQYF. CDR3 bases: TGTGCCAGCAGCCTAGGAGTGGGACTAGATCAAGAGACCCAGTACTTC.

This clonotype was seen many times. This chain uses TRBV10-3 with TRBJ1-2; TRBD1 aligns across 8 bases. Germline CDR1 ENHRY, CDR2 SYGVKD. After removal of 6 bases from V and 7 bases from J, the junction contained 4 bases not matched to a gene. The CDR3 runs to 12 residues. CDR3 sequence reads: CAISGTGAGYTF. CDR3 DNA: TGTGCCATCAGCGGGACAGGCGCTGGCTACACCTTC.

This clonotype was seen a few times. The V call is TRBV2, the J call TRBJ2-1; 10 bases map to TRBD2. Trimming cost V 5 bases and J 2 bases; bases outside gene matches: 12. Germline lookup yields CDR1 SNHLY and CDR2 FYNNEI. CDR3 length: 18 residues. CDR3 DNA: TGTGCCAGCAGTTTAACCGGGACTAGCGTCGTACCCTACAATGAGCAGTTCTTC. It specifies CASSLTGTSVVPYNEQFF. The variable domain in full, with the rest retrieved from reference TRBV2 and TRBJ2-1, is EPEVTQTPSHQVTQMGQEVILRCVPISNHLYFYWYRQILGQKVEFLVSFYNNEISEKSEIFDDQFSVERPDGSNFTLKIRSTKLEDSAMYFCASSLTGTSVVPYNEQFFGPGTRLTVL.

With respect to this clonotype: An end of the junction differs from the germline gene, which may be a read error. CDR3 coding DNA: TGTGCCAGCAGGGACAGGGGGCGGCTCCCTGGGGCCGACGTCCTGACTTTC. Its translation: CASRDRGRLPGADVLTF. This chain joins TRBV12-3 or TRBV12-4 and TRBJ2-6, with 11 bases fitting TRBD1. The CDR3 covers 17 residues.

CDR3 protein: CASSSIRRTSGPSTDTQYF. CDR3 in DNA: TGTGCCAGCAGCTCGATCCGACGGACTAGCGGTCCTAGCACAGATACGCAGTATTTT. This chain uses TRBV11-2 with TRBJ2-3; 10 nucleotides align to TRBD2. This CDR3 has 19 amino acids. Germline CDR1 and CDR2: SGHAT and FQNNGV. With V trimmed by 4 bases and J by 0 bases, 13 bases remained unmatched.